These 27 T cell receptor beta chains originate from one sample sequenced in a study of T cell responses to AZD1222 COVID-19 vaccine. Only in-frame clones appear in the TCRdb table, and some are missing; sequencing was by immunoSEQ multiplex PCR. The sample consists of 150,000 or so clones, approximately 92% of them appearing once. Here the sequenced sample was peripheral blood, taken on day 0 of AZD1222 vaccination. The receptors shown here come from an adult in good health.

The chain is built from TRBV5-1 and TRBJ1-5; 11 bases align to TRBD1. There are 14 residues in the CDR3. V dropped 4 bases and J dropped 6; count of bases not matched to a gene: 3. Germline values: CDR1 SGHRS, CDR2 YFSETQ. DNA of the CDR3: TGCGCCAGCAGCGTGGGACAGGGGGGTCAGCCCCAGCATTTT. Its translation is CASSVGQGGQPQHF.

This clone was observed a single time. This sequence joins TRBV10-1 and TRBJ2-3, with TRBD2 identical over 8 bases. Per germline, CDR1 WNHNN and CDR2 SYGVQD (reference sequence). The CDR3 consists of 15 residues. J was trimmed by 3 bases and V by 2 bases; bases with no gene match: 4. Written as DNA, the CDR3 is TGCGCCAGCAGTGAGGCCGGGGGGGATACAGATACGCAGTATTTT. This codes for CASSEAGGDTDTQYF.

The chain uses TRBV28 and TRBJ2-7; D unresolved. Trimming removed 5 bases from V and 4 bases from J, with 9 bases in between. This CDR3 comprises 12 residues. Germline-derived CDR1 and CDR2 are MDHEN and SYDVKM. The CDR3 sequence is CASSDLRYEQYF. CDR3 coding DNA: TGTGCCAGCAGTGACCTCAGGTACGAGCAGTACTTC. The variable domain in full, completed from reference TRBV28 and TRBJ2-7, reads DVKVTQSSRYLVKRTGEKVFLECVQDMDHENMFWYRQDPGLGLRLIYFSYDVKMKEKGDIPEGYSVSREKKERFSLILESASTNQTSMYLCASSDLRYEQYFGPGTRLTVT.

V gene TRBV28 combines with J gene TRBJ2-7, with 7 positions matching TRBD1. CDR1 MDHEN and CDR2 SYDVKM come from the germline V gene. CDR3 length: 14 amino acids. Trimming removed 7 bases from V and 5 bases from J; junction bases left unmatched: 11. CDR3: CASKPGTAGNEQYF. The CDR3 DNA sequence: TGTGCCAGCAAACCCGGGACAGCTGGCAACGAGCAGTACTTC. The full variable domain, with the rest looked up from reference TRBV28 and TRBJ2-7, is DVKVTQSSRYLVKRTGEKVFLECVQDMDHENMFWYRQDPGLGLRLIYFSYDVKMKEKGDIPEGYSVSREKKERFSLILESASTNQTSMYLCASKPGTAGNEQYFGPGTRLTVT.

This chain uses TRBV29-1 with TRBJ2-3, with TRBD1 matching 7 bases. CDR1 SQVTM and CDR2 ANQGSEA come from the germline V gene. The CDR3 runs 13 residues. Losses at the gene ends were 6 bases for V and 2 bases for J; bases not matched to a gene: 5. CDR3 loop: CSVSTGDTDTQYF. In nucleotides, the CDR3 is TGCAGCGTGAGTACAGGGGACACAGATACGCAGTATTTT.

The CDR3 loop reads CASSFMTVSEKLFF. The CDR3 DNA is TGTGCCAGCAGTTTTATGACAGTCTCTGAAAAACTGTTTTTT. The rearrangement uses TRBV6-5 and TRBJ1-4; possible D gene TRBD1, 5 bases. Germline V gene sequence: CDR1 MNHEY, CDR2 SVGAGI. This CDR3 is 14 amino acids long. Trimming took 4 bases from V and 7 from J, leaving 13 bases between them.

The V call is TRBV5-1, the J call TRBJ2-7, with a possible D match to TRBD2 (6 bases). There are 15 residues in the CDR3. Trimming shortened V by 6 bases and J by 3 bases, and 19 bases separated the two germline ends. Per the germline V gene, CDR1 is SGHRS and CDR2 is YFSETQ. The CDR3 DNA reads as TGCGCCAGCAAGCCCACTCCGCGGGAAGGCTACGAGCAGTACTTC. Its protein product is CASKPTPREGYEQYF.

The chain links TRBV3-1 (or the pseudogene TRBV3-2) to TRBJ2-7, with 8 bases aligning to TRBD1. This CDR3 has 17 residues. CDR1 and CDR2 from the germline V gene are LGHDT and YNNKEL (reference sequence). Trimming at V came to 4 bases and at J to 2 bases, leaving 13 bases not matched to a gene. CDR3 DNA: TGTGCCAGCAGCCGCAACCCAGGGGGCGTAAGTCCCTACGAGCAGTACTTC. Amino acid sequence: CASSRNPGGVSPYEQYF.

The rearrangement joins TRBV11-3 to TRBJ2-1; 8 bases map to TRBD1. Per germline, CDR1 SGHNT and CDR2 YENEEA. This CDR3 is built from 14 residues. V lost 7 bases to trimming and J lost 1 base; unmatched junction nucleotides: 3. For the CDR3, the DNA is TGTGCCAGCAAAAGACAGGGGTCCTACAATGAGCAGTTCTTC. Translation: CASKRQGSYNEQFF.

This chain's CDR3 is CSASSLAGDQETQYF. CDR3 nucleotides: TGCAGTGCTAGTAGCCTAGCGGGGGACCAAGAGACCCAGTACTTC. J is TRBJ2-5 and V is TRBV20-1; 10 positions agree with TRBD2. This CDR3 spans 15 amino acids. V lost 3 bases, J lost 0 bases, and 4 bases stayed unmatched. Germline V gene data show CDR1 as DFQATT and CDR2 as SNEGSKA (reference sequence).

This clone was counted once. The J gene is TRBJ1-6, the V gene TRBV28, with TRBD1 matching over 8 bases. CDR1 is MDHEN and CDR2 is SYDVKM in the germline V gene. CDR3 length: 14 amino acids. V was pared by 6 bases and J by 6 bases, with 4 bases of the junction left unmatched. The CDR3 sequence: CASRKDRVNSPLHF. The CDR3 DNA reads TGTGCCAGCAGGAAGGACAGGGTTAATTCACCCCTCCACTTT.

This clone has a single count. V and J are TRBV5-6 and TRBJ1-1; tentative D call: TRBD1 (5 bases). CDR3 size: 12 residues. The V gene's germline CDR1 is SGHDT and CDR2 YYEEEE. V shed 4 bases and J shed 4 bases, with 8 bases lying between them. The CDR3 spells CASSPGLTEAFF. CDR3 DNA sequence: TGTGCCAGCAGCCCGGGACTCACTGAAGCTTTCTTT.

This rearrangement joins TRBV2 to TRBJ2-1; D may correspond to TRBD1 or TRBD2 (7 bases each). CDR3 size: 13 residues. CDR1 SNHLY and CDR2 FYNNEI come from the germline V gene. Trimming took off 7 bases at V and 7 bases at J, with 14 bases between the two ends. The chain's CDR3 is CASKAGQQNEQFF. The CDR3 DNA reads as TGTGCCAGCAAAGCGGGACAGCAAAATGAGCAGTTCTTC.

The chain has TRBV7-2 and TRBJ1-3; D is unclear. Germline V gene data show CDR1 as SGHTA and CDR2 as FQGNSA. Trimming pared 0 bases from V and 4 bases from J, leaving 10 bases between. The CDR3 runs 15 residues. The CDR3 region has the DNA TGTGCCAGCAGCTTAGCACCATGGTCAGGAAACACCATATATTTT. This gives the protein CASSLAPWSGNTIYF.

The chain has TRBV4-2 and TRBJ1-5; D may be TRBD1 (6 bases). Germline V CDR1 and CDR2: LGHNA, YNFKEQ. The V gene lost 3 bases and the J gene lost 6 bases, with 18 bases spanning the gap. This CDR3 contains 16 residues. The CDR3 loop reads CASSQEPGQRLQPQHF. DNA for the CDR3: TGTGCCAGCAGCCAGGAACCGGGACAACGCCTTCAGCCCCAGCATTTT.

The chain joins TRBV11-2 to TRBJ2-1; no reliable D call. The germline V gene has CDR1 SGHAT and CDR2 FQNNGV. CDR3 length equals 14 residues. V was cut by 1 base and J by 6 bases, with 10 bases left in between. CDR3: CASSLVRLGNEQFF. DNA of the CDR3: TGTGCCAGCAGCTTAGTCAGGCTAGGCAATGAGCAGTTCTTC. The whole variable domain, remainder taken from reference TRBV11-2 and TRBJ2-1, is EAGVAQSPRYKIIEKRQSVAFWCNPISGHATLYWYQQILGQGPKLLIQFQNNGVVDDSQLPKDRFSAERLKGVDSTLKIQPAKLEDSAVYLCASSLVRLGNEQFFGPGTRLTVL.

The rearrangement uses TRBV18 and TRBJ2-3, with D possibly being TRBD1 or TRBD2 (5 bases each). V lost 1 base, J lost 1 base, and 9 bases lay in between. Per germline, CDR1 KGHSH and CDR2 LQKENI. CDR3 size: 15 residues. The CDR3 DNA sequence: TGTGCCAGCTCACCACGGGACGGCCGCACAGATACGCAGTATTTT. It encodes CASSPRDGRTDTQYF.

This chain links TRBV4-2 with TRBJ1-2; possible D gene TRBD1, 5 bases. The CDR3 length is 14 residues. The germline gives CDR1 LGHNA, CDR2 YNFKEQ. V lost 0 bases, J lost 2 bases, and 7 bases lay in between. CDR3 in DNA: TGTGCCAGCAGCCAAGAATACAGGAACTATGGCTACACCTTC. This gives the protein CASSQEYRNYGYTF.

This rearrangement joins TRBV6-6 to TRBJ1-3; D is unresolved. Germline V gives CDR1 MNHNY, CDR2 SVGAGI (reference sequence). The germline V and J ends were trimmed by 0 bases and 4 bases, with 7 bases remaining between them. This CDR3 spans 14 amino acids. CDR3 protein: CASSYSTGGNTIYF. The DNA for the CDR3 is TGTGCCAGCAGTTACTCTACGGGGGGAAACACCATATATTTT.

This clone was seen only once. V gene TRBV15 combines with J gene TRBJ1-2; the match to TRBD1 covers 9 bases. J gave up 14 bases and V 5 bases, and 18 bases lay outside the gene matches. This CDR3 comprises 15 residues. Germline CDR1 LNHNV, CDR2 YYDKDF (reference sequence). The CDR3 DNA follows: TGTGCCACCAGCGATCCCCGTCGGACAGGGGAGTCTCGGACCTTC. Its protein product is CATSDPRRTGESRTF.

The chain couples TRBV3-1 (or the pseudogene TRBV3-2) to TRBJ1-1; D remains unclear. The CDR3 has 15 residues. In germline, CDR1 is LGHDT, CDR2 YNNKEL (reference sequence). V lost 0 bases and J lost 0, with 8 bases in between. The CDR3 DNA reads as TGTGCCAGCAGCCAAGATCGGCCGATGAACACTGAAGCTTTCTTT. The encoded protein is CASSQDRPMNTEAFF.

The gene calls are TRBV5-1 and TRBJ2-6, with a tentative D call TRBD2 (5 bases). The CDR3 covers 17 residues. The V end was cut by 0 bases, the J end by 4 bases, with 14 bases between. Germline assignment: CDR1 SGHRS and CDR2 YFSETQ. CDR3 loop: CASSLVTRVSGANVLTF. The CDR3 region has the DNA TGCGCCAGCAGCTTGGTCACTAGGGTCTCAGGGGCCAACGTCCTGACTTTC.

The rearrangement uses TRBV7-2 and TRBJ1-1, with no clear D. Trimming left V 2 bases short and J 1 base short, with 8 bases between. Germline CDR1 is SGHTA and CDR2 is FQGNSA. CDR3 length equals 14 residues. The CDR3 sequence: CASSLNLGNTEAFF. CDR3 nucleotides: TGTGCCAGCAGCTTAAACCTTGGGAACACTGAAGCTTTCTTT. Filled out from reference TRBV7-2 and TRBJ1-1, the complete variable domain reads GAGVSQSPSNKVTEKGKDVELRCDPISGHTALYWYRQSLGQGLEFLIYFQGNSAPDKSGLPSDRFSAERTGGSVSTLTIQRTQQEDSAVYLCASSLNLGNTEAFFGQGTRLTVV.

As DNA, the CDR3 is TGTGCCAGCAGTGAAGCGAGACAGCCGGCGGGAAAACTGTTTTTT. Protein sequence: CASSEARQPAGKLFF. This chain connects TRBV6-1 to TRBJ1-4; possible D gene TRBD1, 5 bases. CDR3 length: 15 amino acids. The germline gives CDR1 MNHNS, CDR2 SASEGT. Trimming stripped 0 bases from V and 10 bases from J, with 15 bases between.

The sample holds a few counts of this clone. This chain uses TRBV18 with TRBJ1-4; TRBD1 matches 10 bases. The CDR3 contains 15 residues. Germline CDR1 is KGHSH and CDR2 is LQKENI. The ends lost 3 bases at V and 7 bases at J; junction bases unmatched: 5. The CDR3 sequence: CASSPGQGSSEKLFF. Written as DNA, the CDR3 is TGTGCCAGCTCACCGGGACAGGGGAGTAGTGAAAAACTGTTTTTT.

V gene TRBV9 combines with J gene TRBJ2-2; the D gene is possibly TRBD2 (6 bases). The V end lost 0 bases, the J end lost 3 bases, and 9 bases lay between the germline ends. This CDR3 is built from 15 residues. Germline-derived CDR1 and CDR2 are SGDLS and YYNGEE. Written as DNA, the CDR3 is TGTGCCAGCAGCGTAGGACCGGGAGACACCGGGGAGCTGTTTTTT. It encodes CASSVGPGDTGELFF.

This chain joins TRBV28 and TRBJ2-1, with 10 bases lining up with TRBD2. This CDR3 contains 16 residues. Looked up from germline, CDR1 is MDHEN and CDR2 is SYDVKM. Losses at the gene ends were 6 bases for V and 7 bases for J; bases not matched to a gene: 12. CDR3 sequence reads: CASRRFGTSVVNEQFF. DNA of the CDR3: TGTGCCAGCAGACGATTCGGGACTAGCGTAGTAAATGAGCAGTTCTTC. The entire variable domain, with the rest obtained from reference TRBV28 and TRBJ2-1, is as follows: DVKVTQSSRYLVKRTGEKVFLECVQDMDHENMFWYRQDPGLGLRLIYFSYDVKMKEKGDIPEGYSVSREKKERFSLILESASTNQTSMYLCASRRFGTSVVNEQFFGPGTRLTVL.